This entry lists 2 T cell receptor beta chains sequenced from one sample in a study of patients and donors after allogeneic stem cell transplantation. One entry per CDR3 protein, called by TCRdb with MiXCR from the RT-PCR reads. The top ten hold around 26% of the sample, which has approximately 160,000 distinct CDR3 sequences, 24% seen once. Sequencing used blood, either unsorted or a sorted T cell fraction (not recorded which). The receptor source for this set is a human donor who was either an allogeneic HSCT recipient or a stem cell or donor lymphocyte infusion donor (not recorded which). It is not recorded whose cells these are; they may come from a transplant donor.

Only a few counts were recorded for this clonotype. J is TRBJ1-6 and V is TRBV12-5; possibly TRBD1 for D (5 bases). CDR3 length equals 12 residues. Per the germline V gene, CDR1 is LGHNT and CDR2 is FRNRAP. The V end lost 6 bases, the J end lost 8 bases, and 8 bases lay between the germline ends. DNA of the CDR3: TGTGCTAGTGGCCGGGACGATTCACCCCTCCACTTT. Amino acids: CASGRDDSPLHF.

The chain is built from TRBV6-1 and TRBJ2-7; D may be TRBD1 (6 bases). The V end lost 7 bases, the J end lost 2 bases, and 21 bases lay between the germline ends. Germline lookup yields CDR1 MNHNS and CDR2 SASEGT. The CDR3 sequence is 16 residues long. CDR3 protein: CASTKFKDSKAYEQYF. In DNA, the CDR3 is TGTGCCAGCACTAAATTTAAGGACAGTAAGGCCTACGAGCAGTACTTC.